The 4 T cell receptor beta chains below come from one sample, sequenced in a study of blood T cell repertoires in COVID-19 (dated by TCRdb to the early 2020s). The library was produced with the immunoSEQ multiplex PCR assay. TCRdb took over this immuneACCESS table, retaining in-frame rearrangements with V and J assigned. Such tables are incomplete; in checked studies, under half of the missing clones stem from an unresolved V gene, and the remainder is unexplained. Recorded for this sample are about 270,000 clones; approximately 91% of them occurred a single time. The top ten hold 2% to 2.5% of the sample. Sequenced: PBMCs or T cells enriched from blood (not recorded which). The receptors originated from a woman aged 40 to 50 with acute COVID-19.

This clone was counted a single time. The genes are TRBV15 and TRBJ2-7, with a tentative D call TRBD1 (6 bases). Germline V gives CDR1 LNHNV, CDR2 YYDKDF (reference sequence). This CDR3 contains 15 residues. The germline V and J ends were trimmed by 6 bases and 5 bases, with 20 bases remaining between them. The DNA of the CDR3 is TGTGCCACCAGTCCGCAGGGGCTAAGGTCGCACGAGCAGTACTTC. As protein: CATSPQGLRSHEQYF.

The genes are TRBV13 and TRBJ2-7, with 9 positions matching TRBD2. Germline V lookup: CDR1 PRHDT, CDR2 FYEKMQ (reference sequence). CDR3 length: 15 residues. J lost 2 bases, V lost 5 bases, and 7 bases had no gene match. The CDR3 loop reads CASSPGREGTYEQYF. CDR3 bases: TGTGCCAGCAGCCCTGGGCGGGAGGGGACCTACGAGCAGTACTTC.

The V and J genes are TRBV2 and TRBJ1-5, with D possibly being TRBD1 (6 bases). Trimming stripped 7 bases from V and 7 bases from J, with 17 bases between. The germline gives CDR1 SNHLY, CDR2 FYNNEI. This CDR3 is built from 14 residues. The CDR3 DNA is TGTGCCAGCACCGAGGGGGTATGGGGACAGCCCCAGCATTTT. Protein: CASTEGVWGQPQHF. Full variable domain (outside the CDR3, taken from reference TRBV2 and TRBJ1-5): EPEVTQTPSHQVTQMGQEVILRCVPISNHLYFYWYRQILGQKVEFLVSFYNNEISEKSEIFDDQFSVERPDGSNFTLKIRSTKLEDSAMYFCASTEGVWGQPQHFGDGTRLSIL.

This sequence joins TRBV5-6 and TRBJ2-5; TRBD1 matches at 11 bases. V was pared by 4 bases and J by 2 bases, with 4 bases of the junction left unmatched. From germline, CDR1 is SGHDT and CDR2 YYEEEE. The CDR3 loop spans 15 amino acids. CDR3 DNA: TGTGCCAGCAGCCGGGGACAGGGGGGGCAAGAGACCCAGTACTTC. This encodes CASSRGQGGQETQYF.